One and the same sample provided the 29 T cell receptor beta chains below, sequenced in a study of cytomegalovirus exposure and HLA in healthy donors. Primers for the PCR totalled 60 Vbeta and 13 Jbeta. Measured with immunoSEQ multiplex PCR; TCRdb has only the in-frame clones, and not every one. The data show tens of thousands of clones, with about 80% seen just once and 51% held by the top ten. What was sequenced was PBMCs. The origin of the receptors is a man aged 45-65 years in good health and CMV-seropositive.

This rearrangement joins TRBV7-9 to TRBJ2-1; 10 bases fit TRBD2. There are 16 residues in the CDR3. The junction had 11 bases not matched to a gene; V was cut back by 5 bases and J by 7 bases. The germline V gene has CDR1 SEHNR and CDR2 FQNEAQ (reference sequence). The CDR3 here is CASSPQGIAGGNEQFF. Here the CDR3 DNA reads TGTGCCAGCAGCCCACAGGGGATAGCGGGAGGTAATGAGCAGTTCTTC.

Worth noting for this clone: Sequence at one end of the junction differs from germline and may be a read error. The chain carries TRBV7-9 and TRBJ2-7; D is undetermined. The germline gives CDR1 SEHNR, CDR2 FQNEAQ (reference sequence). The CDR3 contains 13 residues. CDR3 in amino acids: CASRLTFGYEPYF. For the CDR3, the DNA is TGTGCCAGCAGACTCACCTTTGGTTACGAGCCGTACTTC.

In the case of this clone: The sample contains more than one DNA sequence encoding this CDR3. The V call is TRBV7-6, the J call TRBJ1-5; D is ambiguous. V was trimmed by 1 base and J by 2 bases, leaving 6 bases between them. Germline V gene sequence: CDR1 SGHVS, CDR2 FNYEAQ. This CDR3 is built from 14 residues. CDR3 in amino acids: CASSLGGGNQPQHF. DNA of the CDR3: TGTGCCAGCAGCTTAGGGGGAGGCAATCAGCCCCAGCATTTT. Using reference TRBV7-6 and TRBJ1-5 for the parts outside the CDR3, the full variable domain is GAGVSQSPRYKVTKRGQDVALRCDPISGHVSLYWYRQALGQGPEFLTYFNYEAQQDKSGLPNDRFSAERPEGSISTLTIQRTEQRDSAMYRCASSLGGGNQPQHFGDGTRLSIL.

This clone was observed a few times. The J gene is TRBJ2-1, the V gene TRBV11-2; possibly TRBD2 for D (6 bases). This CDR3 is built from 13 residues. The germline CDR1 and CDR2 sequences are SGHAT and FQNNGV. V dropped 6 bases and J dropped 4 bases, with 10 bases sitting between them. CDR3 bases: TGTGCCAGCAGGGAGGGCGGATACAATGAGCAGTTCTTC. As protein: CASREGGYNEQFF. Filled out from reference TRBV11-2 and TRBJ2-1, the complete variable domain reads EAGVAQSPRYKIIEKRQSVAFWCNPISGHATLYWYQQILGQGPKLLIQFQNNGVVDDSQLPKDRFSAERLKGVDSTLKIQPAKLEDSAVYLCASREGGYNEQFFGPGTRLTVL.

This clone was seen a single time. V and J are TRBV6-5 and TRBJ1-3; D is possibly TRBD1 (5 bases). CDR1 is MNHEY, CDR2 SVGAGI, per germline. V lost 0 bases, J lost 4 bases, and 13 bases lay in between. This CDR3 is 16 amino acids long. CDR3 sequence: CASSYSWGFRGNTIYF. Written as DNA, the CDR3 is TGTGCCAGCAGTTACTCTTGGGGCTTCAGGGGAAACACCATATATTTT.

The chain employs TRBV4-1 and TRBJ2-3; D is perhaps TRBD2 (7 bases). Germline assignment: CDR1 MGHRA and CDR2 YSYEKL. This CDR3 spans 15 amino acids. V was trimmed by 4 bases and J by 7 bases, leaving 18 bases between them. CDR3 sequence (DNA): TGCGCCAGCAGCCCCTTTGGGGGGGGGCCTAATACGCAGTATTTT. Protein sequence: CASSPFGGGPNTQYF.

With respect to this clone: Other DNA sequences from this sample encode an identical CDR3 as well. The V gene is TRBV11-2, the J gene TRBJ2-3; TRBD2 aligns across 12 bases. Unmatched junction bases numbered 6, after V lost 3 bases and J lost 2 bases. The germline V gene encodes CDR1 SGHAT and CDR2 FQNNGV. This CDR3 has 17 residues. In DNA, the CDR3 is TGTGCCAGCAGCTTCCTAGCGGGGGGGCCCAACACAGATACGCAGTATTTT. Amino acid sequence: CASSFLAGGPNTDTQYF. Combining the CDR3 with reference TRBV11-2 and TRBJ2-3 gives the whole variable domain EAGVAQSPRYKIIEKRQSVAFWCNPISGHATLYWYQQILGQGPKLLIQFQNNGVVDDSQLPKDRFSAERLKGVDSTLKIQPAKLEDSAVYLCASSFLAGGPNTDTQYFGPGTRLTVL.

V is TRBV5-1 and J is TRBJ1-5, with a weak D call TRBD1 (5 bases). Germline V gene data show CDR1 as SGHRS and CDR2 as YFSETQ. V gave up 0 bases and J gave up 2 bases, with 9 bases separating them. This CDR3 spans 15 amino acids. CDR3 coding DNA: TGCGCCAGCAGCTTGGAGGGGAATGGCAATCAGCCCCAGCATTTT. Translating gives CASSLEGNGNQPQHF.

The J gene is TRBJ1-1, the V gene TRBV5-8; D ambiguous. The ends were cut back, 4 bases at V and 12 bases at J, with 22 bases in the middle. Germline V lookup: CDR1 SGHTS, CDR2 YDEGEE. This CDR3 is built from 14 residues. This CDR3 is CASSPTPFAATTFF. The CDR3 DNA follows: TGTGCCAGCAGCCCAACACCCTTTGCTGCCACGACTTTCTTT.

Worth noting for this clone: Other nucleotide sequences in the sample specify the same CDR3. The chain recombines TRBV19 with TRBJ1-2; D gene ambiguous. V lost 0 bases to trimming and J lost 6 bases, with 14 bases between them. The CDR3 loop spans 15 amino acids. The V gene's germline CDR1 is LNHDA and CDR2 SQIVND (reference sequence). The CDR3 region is CASSIDLRRGDGYTF. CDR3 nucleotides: TGTGCCAGTAGTATAGATCTACGGCGCGGGGATGGCTACACCTTC.

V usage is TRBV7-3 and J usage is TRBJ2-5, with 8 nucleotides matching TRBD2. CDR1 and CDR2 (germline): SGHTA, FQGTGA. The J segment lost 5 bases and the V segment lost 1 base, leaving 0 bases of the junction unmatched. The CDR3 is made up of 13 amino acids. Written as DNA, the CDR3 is TGTGCCAGCAGCTTAAGCGGGAGGGAGACCCAGTACTTC. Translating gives CASSLSGRETQYF.

CDR3 amino acids: CASSFGLGQGATNEKLFF. The CDR3 DNA is TGTGCCAGCAGTTTCGGATTAGGGCAGGGGGCAACTAATGAAAAACTGTTTTTT. The chain recombines TRBV28 with TRBJ1-4; 7 positions agree with TRBD1. Germline loops: CDR1 MDHEN, CDR2 SYDVKM. J lost 0 bases, V lost 3 bases, and 10 bases had no gene match. This CDR3 has 18 amino acids.

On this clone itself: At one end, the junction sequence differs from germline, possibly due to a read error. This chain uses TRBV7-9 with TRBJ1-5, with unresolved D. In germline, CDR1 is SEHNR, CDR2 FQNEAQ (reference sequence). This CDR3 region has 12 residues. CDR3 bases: TGTGCAAGCAGCTCCGGGAATAAGCCCCAGCATTTT. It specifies CASSSGNKPQHF.

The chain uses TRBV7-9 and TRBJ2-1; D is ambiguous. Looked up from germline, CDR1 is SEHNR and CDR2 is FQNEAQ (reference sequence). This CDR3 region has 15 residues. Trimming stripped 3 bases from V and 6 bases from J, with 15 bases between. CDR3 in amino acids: CASSFYGSRSNEQFF. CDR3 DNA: TGTGCCAGCAGCTTTTATGGGTCTAGATCCAATGAGCAGTTCTTC.

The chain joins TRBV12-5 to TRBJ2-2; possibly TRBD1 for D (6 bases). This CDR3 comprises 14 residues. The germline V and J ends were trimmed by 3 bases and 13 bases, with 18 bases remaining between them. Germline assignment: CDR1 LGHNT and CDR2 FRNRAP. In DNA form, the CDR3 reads TGTGCTAGTGGTTTAGATACAGGGTCCCGCGTGCTGTTTTTT. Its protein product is CASGLDTGSRVLFF.

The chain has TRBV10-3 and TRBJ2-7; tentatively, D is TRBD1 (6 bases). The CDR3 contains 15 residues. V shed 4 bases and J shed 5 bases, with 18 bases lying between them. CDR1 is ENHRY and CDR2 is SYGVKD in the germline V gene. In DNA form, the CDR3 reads TGTGCCATCAGTGGGATAAAACAGGGACCCGACGAGCAGTACTTC. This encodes CAISGIKQGPDEQYF.

The DNA of the CDR3 is TGTGCCAGCAGTCGGCGCACAGGGGGATACGAGCAGTACTTC. This codes for CASSRRTGGYEQYF. The J gene is TRBJ2-7, the V gene TRBV7-4, with 8 bases that match TRBD1. The length of the CDR3 is 14 residues. J gave up 4 bases and V 6 bases, and 8 bases lay outside the gene matches. Germline V gene sequence: CDR1 SGHVT, CDR2 SQSDAQ. The full variable domain, rest sourced from reference TRBV7-4 and TRBJ2-7, is GAGVSQSPRYKVAKRGRDVALRCDSISGHVTLYWYRQTLGQGSEVLTYSQSDAQRDKSGRPSGRFSAERPERSVSTLKIQRTEQGDSAVYLCASSRRTGGYEQYFGPGTRLTVT.

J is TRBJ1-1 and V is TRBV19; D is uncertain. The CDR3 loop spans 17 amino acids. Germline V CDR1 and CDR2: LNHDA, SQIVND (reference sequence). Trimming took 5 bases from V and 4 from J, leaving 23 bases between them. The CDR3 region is CASSPLGSWGSGTEAFF. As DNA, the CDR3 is TGTGCCAGTAGTCCCCTAGGCTCGTGGGGAAGCGGCACTGAAGCTTTCTTT.

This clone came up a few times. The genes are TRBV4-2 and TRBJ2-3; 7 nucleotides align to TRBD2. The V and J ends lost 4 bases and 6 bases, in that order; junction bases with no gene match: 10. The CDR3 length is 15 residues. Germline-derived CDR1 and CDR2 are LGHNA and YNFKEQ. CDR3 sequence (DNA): TGTGCCAGCAGCCCACGCCAGGGAGGGTTGGATACGCAGTATTTT. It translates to CASSPRQGGLDTQYF.

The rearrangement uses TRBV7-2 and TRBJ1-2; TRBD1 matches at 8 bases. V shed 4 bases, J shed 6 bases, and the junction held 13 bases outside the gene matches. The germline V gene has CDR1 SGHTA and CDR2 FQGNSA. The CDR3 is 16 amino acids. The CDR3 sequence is CASSSSPAPGGHGYTF. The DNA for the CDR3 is TGTGCCAGCAGCTCTAGCCCCGCCCCAGGGGGCCATGGCTACACCTTC.

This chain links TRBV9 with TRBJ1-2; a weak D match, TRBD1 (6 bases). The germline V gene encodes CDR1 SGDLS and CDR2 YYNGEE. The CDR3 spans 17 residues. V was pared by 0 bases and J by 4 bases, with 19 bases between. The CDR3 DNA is TGTGCCAGCAGCGTAGGCGGGGGGCCATCCTCGGTCTATGGCTACACCTTC. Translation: CASSVGGGPSSVYGYTF.

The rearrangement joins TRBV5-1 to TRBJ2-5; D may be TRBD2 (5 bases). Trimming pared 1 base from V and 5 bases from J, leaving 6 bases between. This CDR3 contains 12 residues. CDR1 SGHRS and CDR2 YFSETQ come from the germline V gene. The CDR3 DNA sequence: TGCGCCAGCAGCTTGACGGGGGAGACCCAGTACTTC. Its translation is CASSLTGETQYF.

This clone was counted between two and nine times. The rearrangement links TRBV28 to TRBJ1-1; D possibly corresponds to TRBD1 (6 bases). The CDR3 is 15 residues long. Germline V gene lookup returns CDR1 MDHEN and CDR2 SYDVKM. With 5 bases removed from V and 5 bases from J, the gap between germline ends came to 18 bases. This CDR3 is CASSTPRGAKTEAFF. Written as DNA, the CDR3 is TGTGCCAGCAGTACACCCAGGGGCGCGAAGACTGAAGCTTTCTTT. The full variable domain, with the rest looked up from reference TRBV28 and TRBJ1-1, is DVKVTQSSRYLVKRTGEKVFLECVQDMDHENMFWYRQDPGLGLRLIYFSYDVKMKEKGDIPEGYSVSREKKERFSLILESASTNQTSMYLCASSTPRGAKTEAFFGQGTRLTVV.

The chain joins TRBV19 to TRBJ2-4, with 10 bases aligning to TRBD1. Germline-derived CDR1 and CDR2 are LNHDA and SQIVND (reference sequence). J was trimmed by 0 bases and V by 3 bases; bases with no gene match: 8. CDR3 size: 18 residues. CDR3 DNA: TGTGCCAGTAGTATTGAGACAGGGGGCGCGGGAGCCAAAAACATTCAGTACTTC. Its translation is CASSIETGGAGAKNIQYF.

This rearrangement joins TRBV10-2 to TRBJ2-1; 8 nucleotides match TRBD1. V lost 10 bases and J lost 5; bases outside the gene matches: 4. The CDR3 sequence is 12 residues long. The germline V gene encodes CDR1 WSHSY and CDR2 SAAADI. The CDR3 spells CATLDRDNEQFF. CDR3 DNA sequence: TGCGCCACCCTGGACAGGGACAATGAGCAGTTCTTC.

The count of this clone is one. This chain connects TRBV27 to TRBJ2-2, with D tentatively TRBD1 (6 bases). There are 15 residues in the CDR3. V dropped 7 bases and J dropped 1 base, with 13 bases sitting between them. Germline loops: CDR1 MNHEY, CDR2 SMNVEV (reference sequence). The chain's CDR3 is CASTLQGQNTGELFF. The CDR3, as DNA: TGTGCCAGCACCCTTCAGGGACAGAACACCGGGGAGCTGTTTTTT.

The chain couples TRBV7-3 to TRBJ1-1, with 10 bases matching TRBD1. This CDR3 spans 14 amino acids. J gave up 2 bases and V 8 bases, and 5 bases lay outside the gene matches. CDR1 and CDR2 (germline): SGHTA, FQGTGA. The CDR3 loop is CASGDRGPNTEAFF. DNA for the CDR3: TGTGCCAGCGGCGACAGGGGGCCAAACACTGAAGCTTTCTTT.

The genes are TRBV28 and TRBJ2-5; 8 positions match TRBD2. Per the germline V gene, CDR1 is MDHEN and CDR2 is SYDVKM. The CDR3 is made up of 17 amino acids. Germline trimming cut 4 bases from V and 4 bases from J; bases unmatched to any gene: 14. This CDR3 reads CASSWGSRGRSGETQYF. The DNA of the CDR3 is TGTGCCAGCAGTTGGGGGTCCCGCGGGAGGTCCGGAGAGACCCAGTACTTC.

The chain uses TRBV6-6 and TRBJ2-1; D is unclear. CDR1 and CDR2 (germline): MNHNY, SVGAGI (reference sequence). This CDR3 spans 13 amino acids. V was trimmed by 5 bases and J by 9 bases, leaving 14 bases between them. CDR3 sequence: CASSPDSSAEQFF. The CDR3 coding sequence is TGTGCCAGCAGTCCCGACTCGAGCGCTGAGCAGTTCTTC.